This T cell receptor beta chain was captured by sequencing in a study of Tregs in tolerant kidney transplant recipients. General study findings and limits: This study did not directly address biological reproducibility.

Concerning this clone: Its antigen is still unknown.

CD4+CD25+CD127- Tregs, CD4+CD25- non-Tregs, CD4 and CD8 cells were sorted. There are 15 residues in the CDR3. V was clipped by 5 bases and J by 1 base, with 14 bases between them. Germline V gene lookup returns CDR1 SGHAT and CDR2 FQNNGV. Method: immunoSEQ multiplex PCR; TCRdb's copy keeps in-frame clones and lacks some. The sample lists about 240,000 clones; 84% were seen once. The genes are TRBV11-2 and TRBJ1-1, with D perhaps TRBD1 (6 bases). The source of this sequence is a human donor in good health. Sequencing input: CD4+ T cells from blood. CDR3 DNA sequence: TGTGCCAGCAGCCGGGGGGGCATCCCGAACACTGAAGCTTTCTTT. This encodes CASSRGGIPNTEAFF.